This T cell receptor beta chain came from a study of cytomegalovirus exposure and HLA in healthy donors. Overall study context: There were approximately 400 genotyped donors. Of these, roughly 80% fell in the genetic ancestry cluster associated with self-reported Caucasian donors.

To note about this clone: Its cognate antigen is unknown.

This PCR relied on a set of 60 Vbeta primers and 13 Jbeta primers. Assay: immunoSEQ multiplex PCR; the TCRdb copy retains only in-frame clones and omits some. The sample gives 90,000 to 150,000 clones, more than 65% of which show up once; 9.5% to 13% is in the top ten. Study-wide findings and caveats: The study carried out a later analysis of TCR beta sequences. It associated some 18,000 of them with specific HLA alleles at a false discovery rate of 0.05. Association of a missense DCLRE1C variant with TCR beta V- and J-gene trimming was reported in a later analysis. Cytomegalovirus-associated TCR beta chains were listed, numbering 150 to 200.

Germline V gene sequence: CDR1 MGHDK, CDR2 SYGVNS. V was clipped by 2 bases and J by 0 bases; unmatched bases: 0. The CDR3 runs to 15 residues. This clonotype was sampled from a middle-aged man in good health and CMV-seropositive. The sample taken for sequencing was PBMCs. J is TRBJ2-7 and V is TRBV25-1, with TRBD2 identical over 11 bases. The CDR3: CASSELAGGSYEQYF. The CDR3 DNA reads as TGTGCCAGCAGTGAACTAGCGGGGGGCTCCTACGAGCAGTACTTC.